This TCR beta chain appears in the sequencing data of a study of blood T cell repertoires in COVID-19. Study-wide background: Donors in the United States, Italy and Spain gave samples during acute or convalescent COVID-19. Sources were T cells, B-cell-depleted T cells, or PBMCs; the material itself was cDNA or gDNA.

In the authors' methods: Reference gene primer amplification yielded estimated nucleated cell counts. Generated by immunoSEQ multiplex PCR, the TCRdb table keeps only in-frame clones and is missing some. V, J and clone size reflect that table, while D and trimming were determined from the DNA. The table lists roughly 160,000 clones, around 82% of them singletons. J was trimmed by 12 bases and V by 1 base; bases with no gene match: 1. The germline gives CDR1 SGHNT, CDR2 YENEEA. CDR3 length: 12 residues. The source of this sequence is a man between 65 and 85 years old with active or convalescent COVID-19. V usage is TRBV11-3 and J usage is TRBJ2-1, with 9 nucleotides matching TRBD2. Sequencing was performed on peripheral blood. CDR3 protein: CASSLGLAAQFF. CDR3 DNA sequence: TGTGCCAGCAGCTTAGGACTAGCGGCGCAGTTCTTC.